This T cell receptor (beta chain) came from a study of glioma-infiltrating T cells. This clonotype was seen ten or more times. Its target is not known. Study-wide results and caveats: Only very few CDR3 sequences appeared in both tissue and blood. Above-expected tissue-blood divergence occurred in all gliomas, most in low-grade ones.

TCR alpha and beta CDR3 regions were amplified from RNA using iRepertoire nested multiplex PCR. Tissue mRNA or PBMC total RNA, about 90-400 ng, went into one-step reverse transcription and amplification. One entry per CDR3 protein, called by TCRdb with MiXCR from the multiplex PCR reads. The sample lists tens of thousands of distinct CDR3 sequences, 23% seen once, with 5.5% to 7.5% in the top ten. This clonotype originated in a human donor with low-grade glioma or glioblastoma, undergoing nonglioma brain surgery, or in good health (not recorded which). The sample taken for sequencing was glioma tissue, nonneoplastic brain tissue, or PBMCs (not recorded which).

The CDR3 nucleotides read TGCAGTGCTTCCGCTAGCGGGGGATCCTACGAGCAGTACTTC. As protein: CSASASGGSYEQYF. This rearrangement joins TRBV20-1 to TRBJ2-7; 10 positions agree with TRBD2. The trim removed 5 bases at V and 1 base at J, leaving 5 bases unmatched. This CDR3 has 14 amino acids. The V gene's germline CDR1 is DFQATT and CDR2 SNEGSKA (reference sequence).